This TCR beta chain was sequenced in a study of blood T cell repertoires in COVID-19. Turning to the study itself: COVID-19 samples collected from the United States, Italy and Spain covered acute and convalescent phases. Sources were T cells, B-cell-depleted T cells, or PBMCs; the material itself was cDNA or gDNA.

From germline, CDR1 is MGHRA and CDR2 YSYEKL. This CDR3 has 16 amino acids. The V gene end was trimmed by 2 bases and the J gene end by 5 bases; junction bases not matched to a gene: 5. Original analysis: Reference gene primer amplification in the assay estimated nucleated cell counts. Clones were read by immunoSEQ multiplex PCR, and TCRdb kept only the in-frame ones, dropping some. V, J and clone size reflect that table, while D and trimming were determined from the DNA. The data hold about 260,000 clones, with around 90% observed a single time. Sequencing was carried out using peripheral blood. V usage is TRBV4-1 and J usage is TRBJ2-7; 14 nucleotides agree with TRBD2. This TCR derives from a human donor in a cohort sampled during active COVID-19. This CDR3 reads CASSQFGLAGGNEQYF. CDR3 sequence (DNA): TGCGCCAGCAGCCAATTTGGACTAGCGGGGGGAAACGAGCAGTACTTC.